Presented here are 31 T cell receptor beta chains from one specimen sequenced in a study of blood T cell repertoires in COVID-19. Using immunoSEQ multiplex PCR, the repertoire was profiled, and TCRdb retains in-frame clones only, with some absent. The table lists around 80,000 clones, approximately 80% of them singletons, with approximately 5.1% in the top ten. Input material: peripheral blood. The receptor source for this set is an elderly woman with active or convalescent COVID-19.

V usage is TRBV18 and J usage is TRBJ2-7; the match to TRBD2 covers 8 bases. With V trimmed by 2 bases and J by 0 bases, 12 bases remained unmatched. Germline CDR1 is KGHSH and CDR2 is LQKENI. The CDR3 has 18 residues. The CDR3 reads CASSPVASGRSSSYEQYF. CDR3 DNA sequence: TGTGCCAGCTCACCAGTTGCGAGCGGGAGATCGAGCTCCTACGAGCAGTACTTC.

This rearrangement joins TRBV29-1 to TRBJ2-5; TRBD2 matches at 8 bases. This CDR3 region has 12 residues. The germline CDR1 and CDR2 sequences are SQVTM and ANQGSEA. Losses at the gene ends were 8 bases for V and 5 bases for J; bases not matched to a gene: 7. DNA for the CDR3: TGCAGCACCAGTAGCGGGGTGGAGACCCAGTACTTC. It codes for CSTSSGVETQYF.

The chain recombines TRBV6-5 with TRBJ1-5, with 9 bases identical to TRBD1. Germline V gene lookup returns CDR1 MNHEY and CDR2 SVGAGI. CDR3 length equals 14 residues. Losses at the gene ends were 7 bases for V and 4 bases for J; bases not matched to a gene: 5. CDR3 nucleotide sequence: TGTGCCAGCACCCAGACAGGGGGGAATCAGCCCCAGCATTTT. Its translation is CASTQTGGNQPQHF.

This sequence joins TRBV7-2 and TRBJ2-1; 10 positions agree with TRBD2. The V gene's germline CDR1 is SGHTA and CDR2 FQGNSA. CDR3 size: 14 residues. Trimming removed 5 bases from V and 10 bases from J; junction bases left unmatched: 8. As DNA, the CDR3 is TGTGCCAGCAGCCCTGGGACTAGCGCCGGGGAGCAGTTCTTC. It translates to CASSPGTSAGEQFF.

The CDR3 DNA is TGTGCCAGCAGCCTAAAACAGGGTTACTATGGCTACACCTTC. Residues: CASSLKQGYYGYTF. V is TRBV3-1 (or the pseudogene TRBV3-2) and J is TRBJ1-2; the D gene is possibly TRBD1 (6 bases). The CDR3 sequence is 14 residues long. The V and J ends lost 4 bases and 3 bases respectively, with 12 bases between them. Per the germline V gene, CDR1 is LGHDT and CDR2 is YNNKEL (reference sequence).

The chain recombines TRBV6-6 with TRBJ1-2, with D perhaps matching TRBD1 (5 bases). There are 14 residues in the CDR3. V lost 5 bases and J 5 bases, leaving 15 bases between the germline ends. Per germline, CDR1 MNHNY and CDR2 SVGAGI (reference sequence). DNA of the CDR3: TGTGCCAGCAGTCCTCGGACAATCGCGTATGGCTACACCTTC. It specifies CASSPRTIAYGYTF.

CDR3 nucleotide sequence: TGCAGTGCTAGAGATACTGACTACACCTTC. This sequence encodes CSARDTDYTF. The chain couples TRBV20-1 to TRBJ1-2; no clear D gene. Trimming cost V 0 bases and J 10 bases, with 6 bases left between them. The CDR3 sequence is 10 residues long. The germline CDR1 and CDR2 sequences are DFQATT and SNEGSKA (reference sequence).

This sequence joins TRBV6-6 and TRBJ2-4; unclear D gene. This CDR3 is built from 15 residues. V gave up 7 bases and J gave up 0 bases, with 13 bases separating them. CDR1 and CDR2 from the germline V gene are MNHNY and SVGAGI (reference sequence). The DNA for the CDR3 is TGTGCCAGCACCAAAATAGAGTTAGCCAAAAACATTCAGTACTTC. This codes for CASTKIELAKNIQYF.

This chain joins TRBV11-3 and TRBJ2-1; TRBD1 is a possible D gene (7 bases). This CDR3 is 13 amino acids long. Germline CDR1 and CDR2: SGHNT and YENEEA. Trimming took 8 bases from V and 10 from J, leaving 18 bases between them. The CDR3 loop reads CASRPKGAGEQFF. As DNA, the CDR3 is TGTGCCAGCCGTCCGAAGGGGGCGGGGGAGCAGTTCTTC.

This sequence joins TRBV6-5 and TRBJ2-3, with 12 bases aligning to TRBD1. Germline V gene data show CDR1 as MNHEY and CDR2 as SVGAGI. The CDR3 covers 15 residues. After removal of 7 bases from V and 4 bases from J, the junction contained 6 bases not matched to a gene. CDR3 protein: CASIAGTGGSDTQYF. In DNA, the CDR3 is TGTGCCAGCATCGCCGGGACAGGGGGCTCAGATACGCAGTATTTT.

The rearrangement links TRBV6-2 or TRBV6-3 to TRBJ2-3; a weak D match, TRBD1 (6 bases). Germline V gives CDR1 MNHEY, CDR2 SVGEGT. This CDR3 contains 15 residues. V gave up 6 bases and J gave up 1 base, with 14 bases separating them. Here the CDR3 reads CASSSGAGGTDTQYF. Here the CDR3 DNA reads TGTGCCAGCAGCTCAGGGGCAGGAGGCACAGATACGCAGTATTTT.

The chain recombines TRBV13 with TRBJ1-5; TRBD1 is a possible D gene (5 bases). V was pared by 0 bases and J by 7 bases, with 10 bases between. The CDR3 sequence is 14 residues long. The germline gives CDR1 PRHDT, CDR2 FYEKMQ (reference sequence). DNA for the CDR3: TGTGCCAGCAGCTTAGGGCAGGGTAGCCAGCCCCAGCATTTT. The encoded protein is CASSLGQGSQPQHF.

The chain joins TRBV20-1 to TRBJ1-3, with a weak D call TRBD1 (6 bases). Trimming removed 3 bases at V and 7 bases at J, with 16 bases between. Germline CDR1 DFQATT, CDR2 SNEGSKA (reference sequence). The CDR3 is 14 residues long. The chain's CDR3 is CSASMGAGWNTIYF. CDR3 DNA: TGCAGTGCTAGTATGGGGGCTGGGTGGAACACCATATATTTT.

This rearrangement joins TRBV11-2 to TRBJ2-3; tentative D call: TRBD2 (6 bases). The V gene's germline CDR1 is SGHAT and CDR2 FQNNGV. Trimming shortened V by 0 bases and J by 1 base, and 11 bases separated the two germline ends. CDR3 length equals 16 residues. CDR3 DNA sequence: TGTGCCAGCAGCTTAGATTTCGCGGGGCGCACAGATACGCAGTATTTT. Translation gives CASSLDFAGRTDTQYF.

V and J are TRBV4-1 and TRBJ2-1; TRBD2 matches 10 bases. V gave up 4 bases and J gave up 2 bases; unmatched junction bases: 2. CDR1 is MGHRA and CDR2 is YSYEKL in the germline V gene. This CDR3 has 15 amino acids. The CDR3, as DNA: TGCGCCAGCAGCCTTAGCGGGGGGCCCTACAATGAGCAGTTCTTC. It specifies CASSLSGGPYNEQFF.

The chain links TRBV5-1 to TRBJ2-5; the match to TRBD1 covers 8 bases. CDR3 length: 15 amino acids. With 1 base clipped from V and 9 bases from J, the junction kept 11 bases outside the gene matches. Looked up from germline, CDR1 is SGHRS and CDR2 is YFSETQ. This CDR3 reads CASSLTGQGREAQYF. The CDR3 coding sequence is TGCGCCAGCAGCTTGACCGGACAGGGCAGGGAGGCCCAGTACTTC.

As DNA, the CDR3 is TGTGCCAGCAGTTACCCCCTGACAGTAGGAGAGACCCAGTACTTC. This translates into CASSYPLTVGETQYF. J is TRBJ2-5 and V is TRBV6-2 or TRBV6-3; tentative D call: TRBD1 (5 bases). This CDR3 is built from 15 residues. Germline-derived CDR1 and CDR2 are MNHEY and SVGEGT. The V and J ends lost 2 bases and 4 bases respectively, with 14 bases between them.

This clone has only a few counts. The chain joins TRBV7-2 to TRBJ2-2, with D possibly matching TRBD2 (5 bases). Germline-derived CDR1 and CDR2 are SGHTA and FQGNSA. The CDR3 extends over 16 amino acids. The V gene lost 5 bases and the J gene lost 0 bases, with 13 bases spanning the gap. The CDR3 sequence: CASSLRDGANTGELFF. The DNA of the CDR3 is TGTGCCAGCAGCCTCCGTGACGGGGCGAACACCGGGGAGCTGTTTTTT.

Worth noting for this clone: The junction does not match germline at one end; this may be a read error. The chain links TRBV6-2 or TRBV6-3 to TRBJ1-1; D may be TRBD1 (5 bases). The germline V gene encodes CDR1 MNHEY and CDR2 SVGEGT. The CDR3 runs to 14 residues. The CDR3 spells CTSSYYPGHTEAFF. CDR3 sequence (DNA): TGTACCAGCAGTTACTATCCAGGGCACACTGAAGCTTTCTTT.

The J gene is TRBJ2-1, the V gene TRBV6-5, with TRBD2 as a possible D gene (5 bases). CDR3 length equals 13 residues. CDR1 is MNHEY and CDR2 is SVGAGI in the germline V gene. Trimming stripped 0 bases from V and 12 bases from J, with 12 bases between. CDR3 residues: CASSYSERRWQFF. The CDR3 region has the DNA TGTGCCAGCAGTTACTCAGAGCGGAGATGGCAGTTCTTC.

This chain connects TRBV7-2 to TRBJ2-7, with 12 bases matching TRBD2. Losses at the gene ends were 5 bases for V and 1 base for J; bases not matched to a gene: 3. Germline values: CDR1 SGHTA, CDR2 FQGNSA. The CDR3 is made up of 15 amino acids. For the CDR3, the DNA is TGTGCCAGCAGCGCCGGACTAGCGGGGTCCTACGAGCAGTACTTC. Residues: CASSAGLAGSYEQYF. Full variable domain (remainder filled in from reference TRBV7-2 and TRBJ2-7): GAGVSQSPSNKVTEKGKDVELRCDPISGHTALYWYRQSLGQGLEFLIYFQGNSAPDKSGLPSDRFSAERTGGSVSTLTIQRTQQEDSAVYLCASSAGLAGSYEQYFGPGTRLTVT.

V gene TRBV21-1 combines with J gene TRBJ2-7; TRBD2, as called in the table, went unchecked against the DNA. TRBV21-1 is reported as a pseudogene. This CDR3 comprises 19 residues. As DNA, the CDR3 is TGTGCCAGCAGCAAAGTGACACGAACCCCGGGACTCAGCTCCTACGAGCAGTACTTC. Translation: CASSKVTRTPGLSSYEQYF.

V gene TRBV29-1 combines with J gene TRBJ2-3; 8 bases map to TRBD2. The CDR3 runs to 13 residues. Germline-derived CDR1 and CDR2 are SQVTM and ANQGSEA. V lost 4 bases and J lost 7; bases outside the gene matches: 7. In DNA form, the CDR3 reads TGCAGCGTTGGTCTAGCGGGTACCTATACGCAGTATTTT. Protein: CSVGLAGTYTQYF.

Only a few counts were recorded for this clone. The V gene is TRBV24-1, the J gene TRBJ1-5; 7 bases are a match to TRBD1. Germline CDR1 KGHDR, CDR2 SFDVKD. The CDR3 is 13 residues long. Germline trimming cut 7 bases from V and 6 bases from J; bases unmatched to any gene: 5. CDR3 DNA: TGTGCCACCAGCCCAGGGGGAATTCAGCCCCAGCATTTT. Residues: CATSPGGIQPQHF.

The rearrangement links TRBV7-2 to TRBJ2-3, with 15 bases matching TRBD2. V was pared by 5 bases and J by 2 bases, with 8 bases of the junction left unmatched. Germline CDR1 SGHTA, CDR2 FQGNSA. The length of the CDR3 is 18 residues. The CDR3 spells CASSLGLAGGRHTDTQYF. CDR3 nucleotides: TGTGCCAGCAGCCTCGGACTAGCGGGAGGGCGACACACAGATACGCAGTATTTT.

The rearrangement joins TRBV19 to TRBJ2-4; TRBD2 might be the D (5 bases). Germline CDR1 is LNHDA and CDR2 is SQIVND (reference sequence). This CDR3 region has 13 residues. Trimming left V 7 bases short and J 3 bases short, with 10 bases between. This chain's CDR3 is CASKRLDKNIQYF. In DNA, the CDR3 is TGTGCCAGTAAGCGGCTGGACAAAAACATTCAGTACTTC.

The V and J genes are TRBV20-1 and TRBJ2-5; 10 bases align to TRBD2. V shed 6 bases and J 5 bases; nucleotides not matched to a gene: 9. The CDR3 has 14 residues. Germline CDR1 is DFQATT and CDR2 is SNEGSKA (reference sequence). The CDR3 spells CSASQREGRETQYF. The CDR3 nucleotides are TGCAGTGCAAGTCAGCGGGAGGGACGGGAGACCCAGTACTTC.

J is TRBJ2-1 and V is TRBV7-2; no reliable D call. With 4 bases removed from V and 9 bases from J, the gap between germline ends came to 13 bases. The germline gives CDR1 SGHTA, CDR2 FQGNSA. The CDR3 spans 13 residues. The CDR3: CASSSPNTGEQFF. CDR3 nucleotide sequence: TGTGCCAGCAGCTCTCCGAATACGGGTGAGCAGTTCTTC.

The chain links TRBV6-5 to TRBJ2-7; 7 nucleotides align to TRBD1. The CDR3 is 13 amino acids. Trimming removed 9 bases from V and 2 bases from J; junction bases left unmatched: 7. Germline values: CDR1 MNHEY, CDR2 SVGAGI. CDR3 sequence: CASRPGQPYEQYF. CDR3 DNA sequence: TGTGCCAGTCGACCGGGACAGCCCTACGAGCAGTACTTC.

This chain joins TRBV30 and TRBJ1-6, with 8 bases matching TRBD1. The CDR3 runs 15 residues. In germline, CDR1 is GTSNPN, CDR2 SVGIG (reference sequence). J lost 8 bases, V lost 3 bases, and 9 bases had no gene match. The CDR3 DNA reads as TGTGCCTGGAGGATCGACAGGGGACCTTATTCACCCCTCCACTTT. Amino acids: CAWRIDRGPYSPLHF.

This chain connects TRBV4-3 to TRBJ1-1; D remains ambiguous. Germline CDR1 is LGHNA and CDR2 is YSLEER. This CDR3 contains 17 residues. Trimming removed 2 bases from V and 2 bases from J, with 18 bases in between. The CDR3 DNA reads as TGCGCCAGCAGCCAAAGAACCTTTTGGCAGGTCAACACTGAAGCTTTCTTT. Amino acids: CASSQRTFWQVNTEAFF.